The 26 T cell receptor beta chains presented below share a single source sample, sequenced in a study of T cell responses to AZD1222 COVID-19 vaccine. Sequencing was performed with immunoSEQ multiplex PCR; in TCRdb, only in-frame clones are kept and a portion is missing. The sample has about 150,000 clones, approximately 87% seen once. This sample comprised peripheral blood, obtained 28 days after the second AZD1222 dose. All receptors come from an adult who received the AZD1222 COVID-19 vaccine.

The chain recombines TRBV5-1 with TRBJ1-2; perhaps TRBD1 as D (5 bases). The V gene's germline CDR1 is SGHRS and CDR2 YFSETQ. Trimming cost V 2 bases and J 3 bases, with 11 bases left between them. This CDR3 contains 14 residues. CDR3 protein: CASSLDSKYYGYTF. The DNA for the CDR3 is TGCGCCAGCAGCTTAGACAGTAAATACTATGGCTACACCTTC.

The chain employs TRBV30 and TRBJ2-5; the match to TRBD2 covers 10 bases. The CDR3 is 15 residues long. The ends lost 0 bases at V and 5 bases at J; junction bases unmatched: 6. In germline, CDR1 is GTSNPN, CDR2 SVGIG (reference sequence). As DNA, the CDR3 is TGTGCCTGGAGTGTTTCTAGCGGGAGATTGGAGACCCAGTACTTC. It codes for CAWSVSSGRLETQYF.

The chain uses TRBV5-1 and TRBJ2-5, with 8 nucleotides matching TRBD2. Per germline, CDR1 SGHRS and CDR2 YFSETQ. With V trimmed by 1 base and J by 5 bases, 1 base remained unmatched. The CDR3 length is 13 residues. CDR3 DNA sequence: TGCGCCAGCAGCTTGACGGGAGGGGAGACCCAGTACTTC. Its translation is CASSLTGGETQYF.

This sequence joins TRBV11-2 and TRBJ2-7; D may be TRBD2 (6 bases). Trimming took off 0 bases at V and 8 bases at J, with 17 bases between the two ends. The CDR3 is 15 amino acids. CDR1 is SGHAT, CDR2 FQNNGV, per germline. Here the CDR3 DNA reads TGTGCCAGCAGCTTAGAAGGAGGGGCCGGGAAAAAGCAGTACTTC. It encodes CASSLEGGAGKKQYF.

V gene TRBV9 combines with J gene TRBJ1-1; D not certain. V lost 0 bases to trimming and J lost 5 bases, with 11 bases between them. CDR1 and CDR2 (germline): SGDLS, YYNGEE. This CDR3 contains 14 residues. CDR3 nucleotide sequence: TGTGCCAGCAGCGTAGCGGGTGGCCGGACTGAAGCTTTCTTT. Protein product: CASSVAGGRTEAFF.

This chain uses TRBV5-6 with TRBJ1-2; D remains ambiguous. V dropped 7 bases and J dropped 8 bases, with 21 bases sitting between them. CDR3 size: 14 residues. The germline CDR1 and CDR2 sequences are SGHDT and YYEEEE. The CDR3 DNA follows: TGTGCCAGCGAAGTAACCAACAGCGGATGGGGCTACACCTTC. It translates to CASEVTNSGWGYTF.

The chain uses TRBV7-6 and TRBJ2-1; TRBD2 agrees at 14 bases. The CDR3 extends over 18 amino acids. With 4 bases clipped from V and 8 bases from J, the junction kept 13 bases outside the gene matches. In germline, CDR1 is SGHVS, CDR2 FNYEAQ. The CDR3 is CASSSQPGLAGDWDEQFF. The CDR3 nucleotides are TGTGCCAGCAGCTCACAACCGGGACTAGCGGGAGATTGGGATGAGCAGTTCTTC.

The V gene is TRBV4-3, the J gene TRBJ1-2; a possible D gene is TRBD1 (5 bases). Germline V gene sequence: CDR1 LGHNA, CDR2 YSLEER. This CDR3 comprises 14 residues. Trimming cost V 1 base and J 8 bases, with 14 bases left between them. CDR3 loop: CASSQAGGTEGYTF. The CDR3 bases are TGCGCCAGCAGCCAAGCTGGGGGGACGGAAGGCTACACCTTC.

This chain joins TRBV5-1 and TRBJ2-1; possible D gene TRBD1, 5 bases. Germline V gene data show CDR1 as SGHRS and CDR2 as YFSETQ. The ends were cut back, 4 bases at V and 8 bases at J, with 16 bases in the middle. This CDR3 has 14 amino acids. The CDR3 here is CASSEQGPMDEQFF. The CDR3 region has the DNA TGCGCCAGCAGCGAGCAGGGCCCTATGGATGAGCAGTTCTTC. The entire variable domain, with the rest obtained from reference TRBV5-1 and TRBJ2-1, is as follows: KAGVTQTPRYLIKTRGQQVTLSCSPISGHRSVSWYQQTPGQGLQFLFEYFSETQRNKGNFPGRFSGRQFSNSRSEMNVSTLELGDSALYLCASSEQGPMDEQFFGPGTRLTVL.

V is TRBV18 and J is TRBJ1-5; 10 nucleotides match TRBD1. This CDR3 region has 17 residues. Germline-derived CDR1 and CDR2 are KGHSH and LQKENI. The V segment lost 3 bases and the J segment 2 bases; nucleotides outside the gene matches: 7. CDR3 sequence: CASSPGGQGWGNQPQHF. DNA for the CDR3: TGTGCCAGCTCACCCGGGGGACAGGGGTGGGGCAATCAGCCCCAGCATTTT.

The V and J genes are TRBV13 and TRBJ2-7, with a possible D match to TRBD1 (5 bases). Germline values: CDR1 PRHDT, CDR2 FYEKMQ (reference sequence). The CDR3 runs 17 residues. Trimming took off 4 bases at V and 0 bases at J, with 19 bases between the two ends. CDR3 in DNA: TGTGCCAGCAGCTCCATTAGGACAACCCGGAGCTCCTACGAGCAGTACTTC. Encoded protein: CASSSIRTTRSSYEQYF.

This clone was seen once. This chain joins TRBV9 and TRBJ1-1; 9 bases are shared with TRBD1. Trimming removed 4 bases from V and 12 bases from J; junction bases left unmatched: 13. Per the germline V gene, CDR1 is SGDLS and CDR2 is YYNGEE. The CDR3 runs to 14 residues. The CDR3 bases are TGTGCCAGCAGCCCCTTCACAGGGGGCGCCGAGACTTTCTTT. It is translated as CASSPFTGGAETFF.

The chain recombines TRBV19 with TRBJ1-6; D is uncertain. Per germline, CDR1 LNHDA and CDR2 SQIVND (reference sequence). V was cut by 5 bases and J by 7 bases, with 12 bases left in between. The CDR3 length is 14 residues. CDR3 sequence reads: CASSPPGGNSPLHF. The CDR3 DNA follows: TGTGCCAGTAGTCCCCCGGGAGGCAATTCACCCCTCCACTTT.

The chain couples TRBV28 to TRBJ2-1; TRBD1 agrees at 7 bases. Trimming at V came to 4 bases and at J to 9 bases, leaving 6 bases not matched to a gene. The V gene's germline CDR1 is MDHEN and CDR2 SYDVKM. The CDR3 runs to 13 residues. The CDR3, as DNA: TGTGCCAGCAGTTACAGGGGATTTGGTGAGCAGTTCTTC. This encodes CASSYRGFGEQFF.

This sequence joins TRBV7-2 and TRBJ2-2, with 12 bases that match TRBD2. The V segment lost 5 bases and the J segment 5 bases; nucleotides outside the gene matches: 9. CDR3 length equals 17 residues. Germline-derived CDR1 and CDR2 are SGHTA and FQGNSA. The DNA of the CDR3 is TGTGCCAGCAGCGACCCTAGCGGGAGGGGACGAACCGGGGAGCTGTTTTTT. Encoded protein: CASSDPSGRGRTGELFF.

This clone was counted once. This rearrangement joins TRBV29-1 to TRBJ2-3; D gene unclear. The V gene lost 6 bases and the J gene lost 3 bases, with 10 bases spanning the gap. The CDR3 spans 12 residues. Germline CDR1 SQVTM, CDR2 ANQGSEA. CDR3 loop: CSVVTGTDTQYF. In nucleotides, the CDR3 is TGCAGCGTGGTGACGGGTACAGATACGCAGTATTTT.

The J gene is TRBJ2-5, the V gene TRBV9; D is ambiguous. Germline loops: CDR1 SGDLS, CDR2 YYNGEE. Between the trimmed V and J ends, which lost 0 bases and 4 bases, there was a span of 10 bases. The CDR3 spans 14 residues. The CDR3: CASSVGLGGETQYF. The CDR3 coding sequence is TGTGCCAGCAGCGTAGGGTTAGGTGGAGAGACCCAGTACTTC.

The V gene is TRBV28, the J gene TRBJ1-5; D call uncertain. Trimming took off 5 bases at V and 5 bases at J, with 13 bases between the two ends. This CDR3 is 14 amino acids long. Per germline, CDR1 MDHEN and CDR2 SYDVKM. DNA of the CDR3: TGTGCCAGCAGTCCCCCAGTGGGGTATCAGCCCCAGCATTTT. It yields the protein CASSPPVGYQPQHF.

The chain has TRBV14 and TRBJ1-6; D remains ambiguous. Germline V gene data show CDR1 as SGHDN and CDR2 as FVKESK. With 1 base removed from V and 12 bases from J, the gap between germline ends came to 10 bases. The CDR3 contains 13 residues. The DNA for the CDR3 is TGTGCCAGCAGCCAAGGGTTAAGAAGACCCCTCCACTTT. Translated: CASSQGLRRPLHF.

Details on this clone: Other nucleotide sequences from this sample produce the same CDR3. The chain recombines TRBV5-8 with TRBJ2-3, with D possibly TRBD2 on 6 matching bases. This CDR3 has 13 amino acids. Germline-derived CDR1 and CDR2 are SGHTS and YDEGEE. Trimming removed 0 bases from V and 4 bases from J, with 6 bases in between. The CDR3 region is CASSLGRADTQYF. The CDR3 DNA reads as TGTGCCAGCAGCTTGGGGAGGGCAGATACGCAGTATTTT.

This chain joins TRBV6-1 and TRBJ2-5; TRBD2 matches 7 bases. Germline V gene lookup returns CDR1 MNHNS and CDR2 SASEGT. V trimming: 2 bases; J trimming: 7 bases; junction bases outside the gene matches: 10. The CDR3 has 15 amino acids. The DNA of the CDR3 is TGTGCCAGCAGTGAACGGCGGGGGTACGGAGGGACCCAGTACTTC. Residues: CASSERRGYGGTQYF.

The rearrangement links TRBV7-2 to TRBJ2-7; 10 nucleotides align to TRBD1. Per the germline V gene, CDR1 is SGHTA and CDR2 is FQGNSA. V was pared by 0 bases and J by 5 bases, with 4 bases of the junction left unmatched. The length of the CDR3 is 15 residues. This CDR3 reads CASSLARTGGNEQYF. The CDR3 nucleotides are TGTGCCAGCAGCTTAGCGAGGACAGGGGGAAACGAGCAGTACTTC.

The chain uses TRBV9 and TRBJ2-5; 7 bases map to TRBD2. With 0 bases clipped from V and 5 bases from J, the junction kept 7 bases outside the gene matches. The CDR3 spans 15 residues. Germline CDR1 and CDR2: SGDLS and YYNGEE. The CDR3 DNA reads as TGTGCCAGCAGCGTAGGTCTCGGGAGGCTTGAGACCCAGTACTTC. The encoded protein is CASSVGLGRLETQYF.

V is TRBV6-1 and J is TRBJ1-5; D is perhaps TRBD1 (6 bases). Trimming shortened V by 4 bases and J by 5 bases, and 18 bases separated the two germline ends. This CDR3 comprises 16 residues. Germline CDR1 and CDR2: MNHNS and SASEGT. The CDR3 nucleotides are TGTGCCAGCAGTGTCTCCGTTGCAGGGGAGTATCAGCCCCAGCATTTT. As protein: CASSVSVAGEYQPQHF.

The chain combines TRBV3-1 (or the pseudogene TRBV3-2) with TRBJ2-2; 8 bases align to TRBD2. The CDR3 runs to 14 residues. V lost 2 bases to trimming and J lost 5 bases; unmatched junction nucleotides: 1. Germline V gene lookup returns CDR1 LGHDT and CDR2 YNNKEL (reference sequence). The CDR3 DNA follows: TGTGCCAGCAGCCAAAGCGGGAGTACCGGGGAGCTGTTTTTT. It codes for CASSQSGSTGELFF.

This sequence joins TRBV21-1 and TRBJ1-1; the DNA was not compared with TRBD1, the D call given in the table. TRBV21-1 is a listed pseudogene. CDR3 size: 15 residues. Written as DNA, the CDR3 is TGTGCCAGCAGCAACAGGGTGACGACGAACACTGAAGCTTTCTTT. This codes for CASSNRVTTNTEAFF.